This paragraph covers one T cell receptor beta chain sequence. The antigen is not known. The CDR3 totals 14 residues. Assay used: immunoSEQ multiplex PCR; TCRdb lists only in-frame clones, some missing. Of roughly 180,000 clones listed, almost 95% were seen once; the top ten hold roughly 8.4%. The record originates from a study of T cell responses to AZD1222 COVID-19 vaccine. Points from the study as a whole: At baseline, seropositivity was found in only six or seven AZD1222 recipients. An increase in Spike-specific TCR breadth and depth was observed after two AZD1222 doses. A mostly white British donor set with more females was recruited, and clonal diversity was possibly underestimated.

The source material was peripheral blood, sampled on day 0 of AZD1222 vaccination. The J gene is TRBJ2-7, the V gene TRBV21-1; the table's D call of TRBD1 was not tested on the DNA. TRBV21-1 is noted as a pseudogene. The clonotype was recovered from an adult in good health. CDR3 in amino acids: CARGGTGVSNEQYF. CDR3 coding DNA: TGTGCCCGTGGGGGGACAGGGGTGTCCAACGAGCAGTACTTC.